Each of the 27 T cell receptor beta chains below was sequenced from the same sample in a study of cytomegalovirus exposure and HLA in healthy donors. This table comes from immunoSEQ multiplex PCR, and its TCRdb copy is limited to in-frame clones, with some not included. The data contain more than 250,000 clones, roughly 90% of them singletons. What was sequenced was PBMCs. These TCRs come from a woman under 40 in good health and CMV-seropositive.

This rearrangement joins TRBV4-2 to TRBJ2-3, with 8 bases fitting TRBD2. Germline V lookup: CDR1 LGHNA, CDR2 YNFKEQ. V lost 2 bases, J lost 6 bases, and 10 bases stayed unmatched. There are 16 residues in the CDR3. The CDR3 sequence is CASSQTSGGGPDTQYF. The CDR3 DNA is TGTGCCAGCAGCCAAACCTCGGGCGGGGGGCCCGATACGCAGTATTTT.

This chain links TRBV6-1 with TRBJ1-5; TRBD1 might be the D (6 bases). The ends were cut back, 3 bases at V and 3 bases at J, with 12 bases in the middle. Germline V CDR1 and CDR2: MNHNS, SASEGT. The CDR3 is 15 residues long. The chain's CDR3 is CASSDYRASNQPQHF. The CDR3 DNA reads TGTGCCAGCAGTGATTACAGGGCCTCCAATCAGCCCCAGCATTTT.

This clone was counted once. V gene TRBV7-9 combines with J gene TRBJ2-7; the D call may be TRBD1 or TRBD2 (5 bases each). Germline lookup yields CDR1 SEHNR and CDR2 FQNEAQ (reference sequence). V gave up 5 bases and J gave up 2 bases, with 10 bases separating them. The CDR3 is 13 amino acids. In nucleotides, the CDR3 is TGTGCCAGCAGCCGGGGCCCTACCTACGAGCAGTACTTC. Protein sequence: CASSRGPTYEQYF.

The chain has TRBV6-5 and TRBJ2-7; 9 nucleotides align to TRBD1. The CDR3 is made up of 15 amino acids. CDR1 and CDR2 (germline): MNHEY, SVGAGI. Trimming at V came to 4 bases and at J to 5 bases, leaving 9 bases not matched to a gene. The CDR3 here is CASSSFGTGRNEQYF. The CDR3 coding sequence is TGTGCCAGCAGTTCATTCGGGACAGGGAGGAACGAGCAGTACTTC.

This chain links TRBV7-9 with TRBJ2-7, with TRBD1 identical over 9 bases. CDR1 SEHNR and CDR2 FQNEAQ come from the germline V gene (reference sequence). V dropped 4 bases and J dropped 0; count of bases not matched to a gene: 7. This CDR3 comprises 16 residues. CDR3 coding DNA: TGTGCCAGCAGCTCCTTGGGGACAGGGCGCTCCTACGAGCAGTACTTC. Amino acid sequence: CASSSLGTGRSYEQYF.

The chain carries TRBV5-1 and TRBJ1-1; D is perhaps TRBD1 (5 bases). The germline V gene encodes CDR1 SGHRS and CDR2 YFSETQ. The length of the CDR3 is 15 residues. Deletions cut 4 bases from V and 4 bases from J, with 17 bases between. This CDR3 is CASSIAGTRGTEAFF. For the CDR3, the DNA is TGCGCCAGCAGCATCGCCGGGACGAGGGGCACTGAAGCTTTCTTT. The full variable domain, its missing parts supplied by reference TRBV5-1 and TRBJ1-1, is KAGVTQTPRYLIKTRGQQVTLSCSPISGHRSVSWYQQTPGQGLQFLFEYFSETQRNKGNFPGRFSGRQFSNSRSEMNVSTLELGDSALYLCASSIAGTRGTEAFFGQGTRLTVV.

The chain recombines TRBV6-1 with TRBJ2-2; no reliable D call. V dropped 5 bases and J dropped 5 bases, with 9 bases sitting between them. The CDR3 length is 13 residues. Germline V gene lookup returns CDR1 MNHNS and CDR2 SASEGT. The CDR3 loop is CASSMTNTGELFF. In DNA form, the CDR3 reads TGTGCCAGCAGTATGACAAATACCGGGGAGCTGTTTTTT.

The rearrangement links TRBV29-1 to TRBJ2-7; D call uncertain. Germline V gene lookup returns CDR1 SQVTM and CDR2 ANQGSEA. The CDR3 is 11 amino acids. V shed 7 bases and J shed 6 bases, with 13 bases lying between them. This CDR3 reads CSAPLFGEQYF. DNA of the CDR3: TGCAGCGCCCCCTTATTTGGCGAGCAGTACTTC.

This chain joins TRBV27 and TRBJ2-7; D perhaps matches TRBD1 (9 bases). The CDR3 length is 17 residues. Per the germline V gene, CDR1 is MNHEY and CDR2 is SMNVEV (reference sequence). With 6 bases removed from V and 4 bases from J, the gap between germline ends came to 25 bases. The CDR3 reads CASSQRVAGQGNYEQYF. The CDR3, as DNA: TGTGCCAGCAGCCAGAGAGTAGCGGGACAGGGTAATTACGAGCAGTACTTC.

V is TRBV28 and J is TRBJ2-7, with TRBD1 identical over 8 bases. V lost 5 bases, J lost 0 bases, and 9 bases stayed unmatched. The CDR3 length is 16 residues. CDR1 and CDR2 from the germline V gene are MDHEN and SYDVKM. CDR3 sequence: CASSPLDRGNSYEQYF. The CDR3 bases are TGTGCCAGCAGTCCCCTCGACAGGGGAAACTCCTACGAGCAGTACTTC.

The V gene is TRBV7-3, the J gene TRBJ2-3, with 14 bases fitting TRBD2. V shed 5 bases, J shed 5 bases, and the junction held 12 bases outside the gene matches. Germline V lookup: CDR1 SGHTA, CDR2 FQGTGA. This CDR3 spans 18 amino acids. The CDR3 region is CASSPQGGLAGVGDTQYF. The CDR3 nucleotides read TGTGCCAGCAGCCCCCAGGGGGGACTAGCGGGAGTGGGAGATACGCAGTATTTT.

The chain carries TRBV7-9 and TRBJ1-5, with D uncertain. Trimming left V 0 bases short and J 0 bases short, with 12 bases between. The CDR3 length is 17 residues. The germline V gene has CDR1 SEHNR and CDR2 FQNEAQ (reference sequence). CDR3 loop: CASSLAGVGDSNQPQHF. The CDR3 DNA follows: TGTGCCAGCAGCTTAGCTGGAGTCGGGGATAGCAATCAGCCCCAGCATTTT.

On this clone itself: Distinct nucleotide sequences in the sample also encode this CDR3. V is TRBV4-3 and J is TRBJ2-1; D tentatively reads TRBD1 or TRBD2 (5 bases each). This CDR3 region has 16 residues. Germline V gives CDR1 LGHNA, CDR2 YSLEER. Trimming removed 1 base from V and 0 bases from J, with 10 bases in between. The CDR3 DNA is TGCGCCAGCAGCCAAGTGGCGAGGGGCTCCTACAATGAGCAGTTCTTC. Translated, it gives CASSQVARGSYNEQFF.

The count of this clone is one. The chain couples TRBV27 to TRBJ1-2, with TRBD1 as a possible D gene (6 bases). Germline assignment: CDR1 MNHEY and CDR2 SMNVEV (reference sequence). The CDR3 covers 18 residues. The V end lost 0 bases, the J end lost 8 bases, and 25 bases lay between the germline ends. The CDR3 DNA follows: TGTGCCAGCAGTTTATCTACAGGGTCCTCAACCTATATGGAAGGCTACACCTTC. Translated, it gives CASSLSTGSSTYMEGYTF.

Details on this clone: The same CDR3 is also encoded by other DNA sequences in this sample. The chain links TRBV30 to TRBJ2-2; no clear D. Trimming took 0 bases from V and 1 from J, leaving 3 bases between them. The CDR3 is 13 residues long. Germline V gene lookup returns CDR1 GTSNPN and CDR2 SVGIG (reference sequence). CDR3: CAWSVLNTGELFF. The CDR3 coding sequence is TGTGCCTGGAGTGTACTGAACACCGGGGAGCTGTTTTTT.

The CDR3: CASSFPAPLAGVAKNIQYF. The CDR3 DNA follows: TGTGCCAGCAGTTTCCCCGCCCCACTAGCGGGAGTGGCCAAAAACATTCAGTACTTC. J is TRBJ2-4 and V is TRBV27; 11 bases agree with TRBD2. The CDR3 contains 19 residues. With V trimmed by 3 bases and J by 1 base, 11 bases remained unmatched. Germline lookup yields CDR1 MNHEY and CDR2 SMNVEV (reference sequence).

V gene TRBV30 combines with J gene TRBJ2-5; D may be TRBD1 or TRBD2 (5 bases each). This CDR3 is 15 amino acids long. The V and J ends lost 5 bases and 4 bases respectively, with 20 bases between them. The germline gives CDR1 GTSNPN, CDR2 SVGIG (reference sequence). CDR3 region: CAWDTSGSQGETQYF. The CDR3 nucleotides are TGTGCCTGGGACACATCAGGGAGTCAGGGAGAGACCCAGTACTTC.

The genes are TRBV18 and TRBJ1-6; 9 positions agree with TRBD1. V shed 3 bases and J 8 bases; nucleotides not matched to a gene: 5. CDR3 length: 15 residues. Germline assignment: CDR1 KGHSH and CDR2 LQKENI. CDR3: CASSPQQGADSPLHF. For the CDR3, the DNA is TGTGCCAGCTCACCCCAACAGGGGGCGGATTCACCCCTCCACTTT.

In this sample, this clone turned up once. V usage is TRBV11-2 and J usage is TRBJ2-7; no definite D call. Germline V lookup: CDR1 SGHAT, CDR2 FQNNGV. This CDR3 has 12 residues. Trimming cost V 5 bases and J 2 bases, with 7 bases left between them. The CDR3 nucleotides read TGTGCCAGCAGCAACTACGCCTACGAGCAGTACTTC. The encoded protein is CASSNYAYEQYF.

J is TRBJ2-1 and V is TRBV19, with 12 bases identical to TRBD2. V trimming: 2 bases; J trimming: 1 base; junction bases outside the gene matches: 9. Germline values: CDR1 LNHDA, CDR2 SQIVND (reference sequence). The CDR3 extends over 19 amino acids. The CDR3 is CASSIRATSGSGSYNEQFF. CDR3 bases: TGTGCCAGTAGTATACGTGCGACTAGCGGGAGTGGTTCCTACAATGAGCAGTTCTTC.

The V gene is TRBV30, the J gene TRBJ1-2; possible D gene TRBD1, 5 bases. Germline V gives CDR1 GTSNPN, CDR2 SVGIG (reference sequence). V lost 1 base, J lost 8 bases, and 5 bases lay in between. The CDR3 sequence is 10 residues long. The CDR3 DNA reads as TGTGCCTGGAGTGCAGGGGGCTACACCTTC. Its translation: CAWSAGGYTF.

The sample holds one count of this clone. This chain links TRBV29-1 with TRBJ2-7, with 9 bases fitting TRBD1. CDR1 and CDR2 (germline): SQVTM, ANQGSEA. The CDR3 consists of 14 residues. The trim removed 6 bases at V and 0 bases at J, leaving 6 bases unmatched. Here the CDR3 reads CSVGKTGGSYEQYF. CDR3 nucleotide sequence: TGCAGCGTAGGTAAGACAGGGGGCTCCTACGAGCAGTACTTC.

This clone was recorded a few times. The chain has TRBV15 and TRBJ2-7; 9 positions agree with TRBD1. The CDR3 runs 14 residues. Looked up from germline, CDR1 is LNHNV and CDR2 is YYDKDF (reference sequence). V dropped 6 bases and J dropped 7; count of bases not matched to a gene: 10. The CDR3 DNA reads as TGTGCCACCAGACCGGGACAGGGAAGGGGTGAGCAGTACTTC. Encoded protein: CATRPGQGRGEQYF.

This clone appeared a single time. The genes are TRBV7-2 and TRBJ2-5, with D tentatively TRBD2 (7 bases). The CDR3 spans 13 residues. Trimming pared 5 bases from V and 4 bases from J, leaving 11 bases between. Germline V gene sequence: CDR1 SGHTA, CDR2 FQGNSA. The DNA for the CDR3 is TGTGCCAGCAGCAGGGGGGGGAGAGAGACCCAGTACTTC. Translating gives CASSRGGRETQYF.

This rearrangement joins TRBV29-1 to TRBJ2-3; 7 nucleotides line up with TRBD1. The CDR3 runs 15 residues. CDR1 is SQVTM, CDR2 ANQGSEA, per germline. V was clipped by 0 bases and J by 3 bases; unmatched bases: 6. CDR3 bases: TGCAGCGTTGAAGATCAAGACAGGGTGACAGATACGCAGTATTTT. Translating gives CSVEDQDRVTDTQYF.

This clone showed up just a few times. The rearrangement joins TRBV2 to TRBJ1-2; D unresolved. V lost 7 bases, J lost 0 bases, and 6 bases lay in between. This CDR3 comprises 12 residues. Germline CDR1 is SNHLY and CDR2 is FYNNEI. The CDR3 DNA sequence: TGTGCCAGCACGGGTGCTAACTATGGCTACACCTTC. Its protein is CASTGANYGYTF. Full variable domain (remainder filled in from reference TRBV2 and TRBJ1-2): EPEVTQTPSHQVTQMGQEVILRCVPISNHLYFYWYRQILGQKVEFLVSFYNNEISEKSEIFDDQFSVERPDGSNFTLKIRSTKLEDSAMYFCASTGANYGYTFGSGTRLTVV.

This clone was seen a handful of times. The chain uses TRBV6-1 and TRBJ1-1; 8 bases map to TRBD1. Per the germline V gene, CDR1 is MNHNS and CDR2 is SASEGT. V lost 4 bases and J lost 1; bases outside the gene matches: 5. The CDR3 runs 15 residues. This chain's CDR3 is CASSADRGSNTEAFF. In DNA form, the CDR3 reads TGTGCCAGCAGTGCAGACAGGGGTTCGAACACTGAAGCTTTCTTT.